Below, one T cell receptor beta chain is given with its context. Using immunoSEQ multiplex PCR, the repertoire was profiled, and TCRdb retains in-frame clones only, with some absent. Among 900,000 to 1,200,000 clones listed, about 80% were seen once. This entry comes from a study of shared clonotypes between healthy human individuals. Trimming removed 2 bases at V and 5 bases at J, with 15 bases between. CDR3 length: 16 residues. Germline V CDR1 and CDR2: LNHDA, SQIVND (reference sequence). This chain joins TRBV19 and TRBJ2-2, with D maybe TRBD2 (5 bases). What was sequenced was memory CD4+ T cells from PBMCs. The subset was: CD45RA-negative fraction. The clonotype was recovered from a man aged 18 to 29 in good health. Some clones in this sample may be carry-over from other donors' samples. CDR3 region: CASSIRGPSGTGELFF. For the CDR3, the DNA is TGTGCCAGTAGTATAAGAGGGCCATCCGGAACCGGGGAGCTGTTTTTT.